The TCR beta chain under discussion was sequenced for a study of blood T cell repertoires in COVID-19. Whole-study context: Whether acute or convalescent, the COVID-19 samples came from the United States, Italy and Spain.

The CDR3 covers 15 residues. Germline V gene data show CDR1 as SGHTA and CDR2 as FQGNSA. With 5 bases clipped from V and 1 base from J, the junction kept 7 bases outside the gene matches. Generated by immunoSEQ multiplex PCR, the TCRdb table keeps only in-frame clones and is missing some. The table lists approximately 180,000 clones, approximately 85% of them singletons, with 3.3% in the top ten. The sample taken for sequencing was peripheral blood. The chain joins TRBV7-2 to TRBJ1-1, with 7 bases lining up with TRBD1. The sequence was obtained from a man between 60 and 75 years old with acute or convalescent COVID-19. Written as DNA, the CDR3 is TGTGCCAGCAGCCCCGACAGGGTGGGGAACACTGAAGCTTTCTTT. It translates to CASSPDRVGNTEAFF.